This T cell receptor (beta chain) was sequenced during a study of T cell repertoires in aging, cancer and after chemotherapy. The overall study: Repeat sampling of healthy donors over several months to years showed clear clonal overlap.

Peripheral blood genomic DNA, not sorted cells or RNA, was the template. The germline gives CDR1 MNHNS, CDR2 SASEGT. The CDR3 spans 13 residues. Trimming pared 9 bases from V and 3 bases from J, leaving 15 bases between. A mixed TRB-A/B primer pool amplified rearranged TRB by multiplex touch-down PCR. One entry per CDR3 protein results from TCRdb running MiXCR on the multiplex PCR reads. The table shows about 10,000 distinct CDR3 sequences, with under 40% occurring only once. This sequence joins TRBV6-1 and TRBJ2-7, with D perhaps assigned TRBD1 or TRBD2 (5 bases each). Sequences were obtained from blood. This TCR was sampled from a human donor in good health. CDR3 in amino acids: CASTGTADYEQYF. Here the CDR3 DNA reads TGTGCCAGTACCGGGACGGCCGACTACGAGCAGTACTTC.